These T cell receptor beta chains were read from a single sample in a study of OX40 agonist ivuxolimab in advanced cancers. Clones were read by immunoSEQ multiplex PCR, and TCRdb kept only the in-frame ones, dropping some. The table records around 70,000 clones, around four fifths of them present only once. This specimen was CD4+ or CD8+ T cells sorted from blood, taken in a trial of the OX40 agonist ivuxolimab. The receptors here all came from an adult with an advanced solid tumor such as melanoma, head and neck, liver or kidney cancer. Each CDR3 is given with its conserved first and last residue. D genes are given only for firm matches. Expanded clones get a size class; other rows say once, few or many, or leave the size out.

TRBV2	NA	NA	TRBJ1-1	CADRNINTEAFF	TGTGCCGACAGAAATATAAACACTGAAGCTTTCTTT
TRBV13	NA	NA	TRBJ2-1	CASSPRRRAYNEQFF	TGTGCCAGCAGTCCCCGAAGGAGGGCCTACAATGAGCAGTTCTTC
TRBV23-1	NA	NA	TRBJ2-1	CASSTGTLSYNEQFF	TGCGCCAGCAGCACCGGGACATTATCCTACAATGAGCAGTTCTTC
TRBV5-5	TRBD1	few	TRBJ1-5	CASSETGGHQPQHF	TGTGCCAGCAGCGAGACAGGGGGGCATCAGCCCCAGCATTTT
TRBV27	NA	NA	TRBJ2-5	CASSLTGGETQYF	TGTGCCAGCAGTTTAACGGGTGGTGAGACCCAGTACTTC
TRBV9	NA	NA	TRBJ2-2	CASSVGDRNTGELFF	TGTGCCAGCAGCGTAGGTGATCGGAACACCGGGGAGCTGTTTTTT
TRBV29-1	TRBD1	NA	TRBJ2-1	CSVVHWTGGYNEQFF	TGCAGCGTTGTACATTGGACAGGGGGCTACAATGAGCAGTTCTTC
TRBV7-7	TRBD1	NA	TRBJ2-2	CASSLRQGTGELFF	TGTGCTAGCAGCTTACGACAGGGCACCGGGGAGCTGTTTTTT
TRBV5-6	TRBD1	NA	TRBJ2-3	CASSGTGEGTDTQYF	TGTGCCAGCAGCGGGACAGGGGAGGGCACAGATACGCAGTATTTT
TRBV15	NA	NA	TRBJ2-3	CATSRAGSQTDTQYF	TGTGCCACCAGCAGAGCAGGCAGCCAAACAGATACGCAGTATTTT
TRBV7-2	NA	NA	TRBJ1-2	CASSSARGKANYGYTF	TGTGCCAGCAGCTCAGCACGGGGGAAGGCTAACTATGGCTACACCTTC
TRBV2	NA	NA	TRBJ2-2	CASRTTTGSRELFF	TGTGCCAGCAGGACCACAACAGGGAGCCGGGAGCTGTTTTTT
TRBV6-5	NA	NA	TRBJ2-7	CASSYVQGGSNYEQYF	TGTGCCAGCAGTTACGTTCAGGGTGGTAGTAACTACGAGCAGTACTTC
TRBV7-3	NA	NA	TRBJ2-2	CASSFAGRGNTGELFF	TGTGCCAGCAGCTTCGCAGGACGGGGGAACACCGGGGAGCTGTTTTTT
TRBV5-1	NA	once	TRBJ2-3	CASSLAEDTQYF	TGCGCCAGCAGCTTGGCCGAAGATACGCAGTATTTT
TRBV18	TRBD2	NA	TRBJ2-7	CASSPLSGGISYEQYF	TGTGCCAGCTCACCCTTGAGCGGGGGGATATCCTACGAGCAGTACTTC
TRBV7-9	TRBD1	NA	TRBJ2-7	CASSREDRGYEQYF	TGTGCCAGCAGCCGCGAGGACAGGGGCTACGAGCAGTACTTC
TRBV9	TRBD1	NA	TRBJ1-1	CASSRVRQGAAEAFF	TGTGCCAGCAGTCGAGTCAGACAGGGGGCGGCTGAAGCTTTCTTT
TRBV30	TRBD2	NA	TRBJ2-5	CAWDGPEGLAMTQYF	TGTGCCTGGGACGGCCCTGAGGGACTAGCGATGACCCAGTACTTC
TRBV5-1	TRBD1	few	TRBJ2-7	CASSPYPGQPAYEQYF	TGCGCCAGCAGTCCGTACCCGGGACAGCCAGCCTACGAGCAGTACTTC
TRBV6-5	NA	few	TRBJ1-5	CASSSGQYQPQHF	TGTGCCAGCAGTTCCGGACAGTATCAGCCCCAGCATTTT
TRBV7-3	TRBD1	NA	TRBJ1-1	CASSSMTGTEAFF	TGTGCCAGCAGCTCAATGACAGGGACTGAAGCTTTCTTT
TRBV14	NA	NA	TRBJ2-1	CASSQGSRGFF	TGTGCCAGCAGCCAAGGGAGCAGGGGGTTCTTC
TRBV7-2	NA	once	TRBJ1-5	CASSSQGGGNQPQHF	TGTGCCAGCAGCTCACAGGGAGGTGGCAATCAGCCCCAGCATTTT
TRBV30	NA	few	TRBJ1-5	CAWSKGTSNQPQHF	TGTGCCTGGAGTAAGGGAACGAGCAATCAGCCCCAGCATTTT
TRBV5-1	TRBD1	few	TRBJ1-2	CASSSATGGAGYTF	TGCGCCAGCAGCTCCGCTACAGGGGGCGCAGGCTACACCTTC
TRBV28	TRBD2	once	TRBJ2-3	CASSPPGLAGRDTQYF	TGTGCCAGCAGTCCCCCAGGACTAGCGGGAAGAGATACGCAGTATTTT
TRBV18	NA	NA	TRBJ2-3	CASSPTGDTQYF	TGTGCCAGCTCACCCACGGGAGATACGCAGTATTTT
TRBV11-2	NA	NA	TRBJ1-1	CASSLDSRVGTEAFF	TGTGCCAGCAGCTTAGATTCCAGGGTGGGCACTGAAGCTTTCTTT
TRBV9	NA	NA	TRBJ1-1	CASSPQSLNEAFF	TGTGCCAGCAGCCCTCAAAGCCTTAATGAAGCTTTCTTT
TRBV6-1	TRBD2	NA	TRBJ2-1	CASTPSGGYNEQFF	TGTGCCAGCACCCCTAGCGGGGGGTACAATGAGCAGTTCTTC